This T cell receptor beta chain was recovered during a study of blood T cell repertoires in COVID-19. V lost 0 bases, J lost 0 bases, and 10 bases lay in between. Per germline, CDR1 LGHNA and CDR2 YNFKEQ. The CDR3 is made up of 16 amino acids. The repertoire was sequenced with immunoSEQ multiplex PCR; TCRdb's copy has only in-frame clones and lacks some. The sample carries 200,000 or so clones, roughly 79% recorded once. The sequenced sample was peripheral blood. The sequence was obtained from a human donor with acute or convalescent COVID-19. The donor label of this sample is uncertain. J is TRBJ2-3 and V is TRBV4-2; no clear D gene. CDR3 coding DNA: TGTGCCAGCAGCCAAGATCCCGAACATAGCACAGATACGCAGTATTTT. It yields the protein CASSQDPEHSTDTQYF.